This T cell receptor beta chain appears in the sequencing data of a study of blood T cell repertoires in COVID-19 (dated by TCRdb to about 2020). Concerning the study at large: Samples from collaborators originated in the United States, Italy and Spain and spanned both the acute and convalescent phases of COVID-19. A freely available public database, intended as a resource for researchers studying the immune response to SARS-CoV-2, is where the repertoires were released. Nearly every sample came with metadata listing a de-identified subject ID, COVID-19 status, age in years and sex. The samples were drawn from the first 160 participants of the ongoing ImmuneRACE study and from more than 1,000 subjects provided by 6 global collaborators. Deeply sampled blood TCRbeta repertoires from subjects exposed to, actively infected with, or recovered from COVID-19 were included in the dataset. The prospective study material was composed of cDNA or gDNA derived from T cells, B-cell-depleted T cells, or PBMCs. HLA class I and class II types, where available, came from metadata supplied by the sample provider rather than from assay-based typing. Results the study describes overall, beyond this receptor: Clinical and demographic metadata were provided uncurated, with the amount varying by source and participant.

Each collaborating institution followed its own protocols to collect whole blood in K2EDTA tubes. For TCRbeta analysis, collaborators shipped samples as frozen whole blood, isolated PBMCs, or DNA extracted from either of those sample types. From its cysteine to its phenylalanine, the CDR3 spans 15 amino acids. This entry keeps only the CDR3 DNA: 45 bases, framed from base 1. Unmatched junction bases come to 0, with V trimmed by 1 base and J by 3 bases. The germline V gene encodes CDR1 MNHEY and CDR2 SMNVEV (reference sequence). TCRbeta CDR3 regions were amplified from genomic DNA by means of the immunoSEQ Assay, a bias-controlled multiplex PCR. Per the source publication's procedure: The number of nucleated cells in each sample was estimated by amplification of reference gene primers within the assay. To quantify the absolute abundance of each unique TCRbeta CDR3 rearrangement, sequence reads were collapsed and filtered. For each sample, productive Simpson clonality was calculated as the square root of Simpson's diversity index across productive rearrangements. TCRdb's version of the immuneACCESS table is confined to in-frame rearrangements and falls short of the full clone set. An unresolved V gene accounts for under half of the shortfall where checked; the remainder is of unknown origin. D and trimming were read from the DNA, whereas the V and J calls and clone size are those reported in that table. The sample includes roughly 300,000 clones, with around 88% observed a single time. Jointly, the top ten make up under 2% of the sample.

About this clone: The antigen it recognizes is unknown. It has no much larger one-base neighbor in the sample; base qualities were not kept.

This sequence uses TRBV27 and TRBJ2-2, and TRBD1 aligns with 9 junction nucleotides. The specimen was peripheral blood. The TCR sequence derives from a woman aged 50 to 60 with acute or convalescent COVID-19. DNA sequence: TGTGCCAGCAGTTTATGGACAGGGGACACCGGGGAGCTGTTTTTT. Its translation is CASSLWTGDTGELFF.